Below, one TCR beta chain is given with its context. The sample comes from a study of blood T cell repertoires in COVID-19. Looking at the study overall: Researchers got acute and convalescent COVID-19 samples from the United States, Italy and Spain. Sources were T cells, B-cell-depleted T cells, or PBMCs; the material itself was cDNA or gDNA.

Original processing notes: Reference gene primer amplification gave nucleated cell count estimates. This table comes from immunoSEQ multiplex PCR, and its TCRdb copy is limited to in-frame clones, with some not included. V, J and clone size are those of that table, while D and trimming were read from the DNA. The table has over 50,000 clones, approximately 82% seen once. V was pared by 3 bases and J by 5 bases, with 14 bases of the junction left unmatched. Per germline, CDR1 MGHRA and CDR2 YSYEKL. The CDR3 loop spans 18 amino acids. This TCR derives from a human donor in a cohort sampled during active COVID-19. This chain joins TRBV4-1 and TRBJ2-2; TRBD2 matches 8 bases. The sequencing sample was made of peripheral blood. The CDR3 loop reads CASSHALTSGSYTGELFF. Written as DNA, the CDR3 is TGCGCCAGCAGCCACGCCCTCACCAGCGGGAGTTATACCGGGGAGCTGTTTTTT.